One sample yielded the 24 T cell receptor beta chains listed below, sequenced in a study of T cell responses to AZD1222 COVID-19 vaccine. The protocol was immunoSEQ multiplex PCR, while the TCRdb copy is restricted to in-frame clones and leaves out a portion. The table lists about 140,000 clones, over 75% of them singletons. Source: peripheral blood, taken on day 0 of AZD1222 vaccination. All receptors come from an adult in good health.

The chain links TRBV5-1 to TRBJ2-3, with D uncertain. The germline CDR1 and CDR2 sequences are SGHRS and YFSETQ. V dropped 5 bases and J dropped 0 bases, with 10 bases sitting between them. The CDR3 is 14 amino acids. CDR3 in amino acids: CASRDGASTDTQYF. In DNA form, the CDR3 reads TGCGCCAGCAGAGACGGCGCTAGCACAGATACGCAGTATTTT.

The chain carries TRBV5-4 and TRBJ2-1; a possible D gene is TRBD2 (7 bases). Trimming took 4 bases from V and 2 from J, leaving 16 bases between them. This CDR3 contains 16 residues. CDR1 and CDR2 (germline): SGHNT, YYREEE (reference sequence). CDR3 loop: CASSGRVQGTYNEQFF. The CDR3 coding sequence is TGTGCCAGCAGCGGGAGGGTCCAGGGGACCTACAATGAGCAGTTCTTC.

The chain carries TRBV6-5 and TRBJ1-5; 10 positions agree with TRBD1. The germline V gene has CDR1 MNHEY and CDR2 SVGAGI. This CDR3 comprises 15 residues. Trimming removed 5 bases from V and 6 bases from J; junction bases left unmatched: 7. CDR3 loop: CASSRGTGEGQPQHF. DNA of the CDR3: TGTGCCAGCAGTCGAGGGACAGGGGAGGGTCAGCCCCAGCATTTT.

The V gene is TRBV30, the J gene TRBJ1-5, with D uncertain. Germline CDR1 reads GTSNPN; CDR2 reads SVGIG (reference sequence). This CDR3 has 12 amino acids. V was shortened by 3 bases and J by 1 base, with 4 bases between the two germline ends. This CDR3 reads CAWSRSNQPQHF. CDR3 bases: TGTGCCTGGAGCCGGAGCAATCAGCCCCAGCATTTT.

The chain carries TRBV7-2 and TRBJ2-1; D tentatively fits TRBD1 or TRBD2 (5 bases each). The CDR3 loop spans 16 amino acids. Germline V gene sequence: CDR1 SGHTA, CDR2 FQGNSA. Trimming left V 0 bases short and J 4 bases short, with 13 bases between. The CDR3 region has the DNA TGTGCCAGCAGCTTAGCCGGCCGAGGGGCATACAATGAGCAGTTCTTC. It specifies CASSLAGRGAYNEQFF.

This clone has just one count. V and J are TRBV7-8 and TRBJ2-1; D is perhaps TRBD2 (6 bases). CDR3 size: 12 residues. V dropped 7 bases and J dropped 15 bases, with 19 bases sitting between them. Germline-derived CDR1 and CDR2 are SGHVS and FQNEAQ. DNA for the CDR3: TGTGCCAGCAACCGCTACCCGGGACTTCCGTTCTTC. This translates into CASNRYPGLPFF.

The rearrangement links TRBV5-5 to TRBJ1-2; D not resolved. Trimming took off 0 bases at V and 0 bases at J, with 6 bases between the two ends. The CDR3 contains 14 residues. Per the germline V gene, CDR1 is SGHKS and CDR2 is YYEKEE (reference sequence). As DNA, the CDR3 is TGTGCCAGCAGCTTGGAGGCGGCTAACTATGGCTACACCTTC. Translation: CASSLEAANYGYTF.

In nucleotides, the CDR3 is TGTGCCAGCAGTCCTTCATCAGGGGCAAATTCACCCCTCCACTTT. This gives the protein CASSPSSGANSPLHF. This rearrangement joins TRBV6-5 to TRBJ1-6; a possible D gene is TRBD1 (6 bases). There are 15 residues in the CDR3. Trimming took 5 bases from V and 7 from J, leaving 15 bases between them. CDR1 is MNHEY, CDR2 SVGAGI, per germline.

This chain links TRBV12-3 or TRBV12-4 with TRBJ2-1; D is ambiguous. CDR3 size: 13 residues. The germline V and J ends were trimmed by 6 bases and 4 bases, with 10 bases remaining between them. CDR3 DNA: TGTGCCAGCAGCAGCGACCCATACAATGAGCAGTTCTTC. Translation: CASSSDPYNEQFF.

V usage is TRBV7-9 and J usage is TRBJ1-4, with D uncertain. V lost 1 base, J lost 0 bases, and 15 bases lay in between. The CDR3 is made up of 18 amino acids. Germline V gene lookup returns CDR1 SEHNR and CDR2 FQNEAQ (reference sequence). The CDR3, as DNA: TGTGCCAGCAGCTTAGGACCGGTAACCACGGCAACTAATGAAAAACTGTTTTTT. Encoded protein: CASSLGPVTTATNEKLFF.

The chain joins TRBV5-6 to TRBJ2-1, with D hard to call. V was cut by 0 bases and J by 7 bases, with 8 bases left in between. The CDR3 is made up of 13 amino acids. In germline, CDR1 is SGHDT, CDR2 YYEEEE. The CDR3 DNA reads TGTGCCAGCAGCTTGGTCTTTGCGAATGAGCAGTTCTTC. Its translation is CASSLVFANEQFF. The full variable domain, in which reference TRBV5-6 and TRBJ2-1 provide the parts outside the CDR3, is DAGVTQSPTHLIKTRGQQVTLRCSPKSGHDTVSWYQQALGQGPQFIFQYYEEEERQRGNFPDRFSGHQFPNYSSELNVNALLLGDSALYLCASSLVFANEQFFGPGTRLTVL.

V usage is TRBV7-3 and J usage is TRBJ2-3; 12 positions agree with TRBD2. V shed 4 bases and J 2 bases; nucleotides not matched to a gene: 4. Per germline, CDR1 SGHTA and CDR2 FQGTGA. This CDR3 region has 16 residues. CDR3 nucleotide sequence: TGTGCCAGCAGCTACGGACTAGCGGGGAACACAGATACGCAGTATTTT. Translated, it gives CASSYGLAGNTDTQYF.

This chain joins TRBV30 and TRBJ2-1; D unclear. The CDR3 contains 13 residues. V lost 5 bases and J 2 bases, leaving 10 bases between the germline ends. Germline V gene lookup returns CDR1 GTSNPN and CDR2 SVGIG (reference sequence). In nucleotides, the CDR3 is TGTGCCTGGGACCCCTACACCTACAATGAGCAGTTCTTC. It translates to CAWDPYTYNEQFF. Together with reference TRBV30 and TRBJ2-1, the CDR3 gives the full variable domain: SQTIHQWPATLVQPVGSPLSLECTVEGTSNPNLYWYRQAAGRGLQLLFYSVGIGQISSEVPQNLSASRPQDRQFILSSKKLLLSDSGFYLCAWDPYTYNEQFFGPGTRLTVL.

Here the CDR3 reads CASTGGDGYTF. CDR3 coding DNA: TGTGCCAGTACCGGGGGGGACGGCTACACCTTC. V usage is TRBV2 and J usage is TRBJ1-2; perhaps TRBD1 as D (5 bases). There are 11 residues in the CDR3. Germline V gives CDR1 SNHLY, CDR2 FYNNEI. V was pared by 9 bases and J by 8 bases, with 13 bases between.

V gene TRBV6-5 combines with J gene TRBJ1-2; possibly TRBD1 for D (6 bases). The CDR3 totals 14 residues. V was cut by 2 bases and J by 4 bases, with 11 bases left in between. Germline lookup yields CDR1 MNHEY and CDR2 SVGAGI. CDR3 residues: CASSYRGQTYGYTF. The CDR3 region has the DNA TGTGCCAGCAGTTACAGGGGACAAACCTATGGCTACACCTTC.

The rearrangement links TRBV5-1 to TRBJ1-2; TRBD1 aligns across 8 bases. The CDR3 has 14 residues. CDR1 and CDR2 (germline): SGHRS, YFSETQ. J was trimmed by 8 bases and V by 0 bases; bases with no gene match: 6. CDR3 bases: TGCGCCAGCAGCTTGGACAGGGGGACGTCGGGCTACACCTTC. The encoded protein is CASSLDRGTSGYTF.

The chain carries TRBV6-4 and TRBJ2-1; TRBD2 aligns across 10 bases. After removal of 3 bases from V and 2 bases from J, the junction contained 4 bases not matched to a gene. Germline V gene sequence: CDR1 MRHNA, CDR2 SNTAGT. The CDR3 is made up of 16 amino acids. As DNA, the CDR3 is TGTGCCAGCAGTGAAACTCTAGCGGGAGCCTACAATGAGCAGTTCTTC. Amino acids: CASSETLAGAYNEQFF.

This clone was counted once. The J gene is TRBJ2-7, the V gene TRBV11-2; tentative D call: TRBD2 (6 bases). Germline CDR1 is SGHAT and CDR2 is FQNNGV. The CDR3 has 14 residues. V was cut by 5 bases and J by 2 bases, with 13 bases left in between. The CDR3 sequence is CASSPLGLPYEQYF. CDR3 in DNA: TGTGCCAGCAGCCCCTTGGGACTTCCCTACGAGCAGTACTTC.

The chain couples TRBV7-3 to TRBJ2-7; D is uncertain. Trimming stripped 0 bases from V and 2 bases from J, with 14 bases between. This CDR3 has 16 amino acids. CDR1 and CDR2 (germline): SGHTA, FQGTGA. The CDR3: CASSLTSGSPPYEQYF. CDR3 in DNA: TGTGCCAGCAGCTTAACATCCGGTTCTCCTCCCTACGAGCAGTACTTC. The full variable domain, its missing parts supplied by reference TRBV7-3 and TRBJ2-7, is GAGVSQTPSNKVTEKGKYVELRCDPISGHTALYWYRQSLGQGPEFLIYFQGTGAADDSGLPNDRFFAVRPEGSVSTLKIQRTERGDSAVYLCASSLTSGSPPYEQYFGPGTRLTVT.

There are a few counts of this clone. V usage is TRBV6-4 and J usage is TRBJ2-1; TRBD1 aligns across 7 bases. CDR1 is MRHNA, CDR2 SNTAGT, per germline. The CDR3 consists of 16 residues. V gave up 2 bases and J gave up 2 bases; unmatched junction bases: 6. CDR3 sequence: CASSDTDRRPYNEQFF. The CDR3 region has the DNA TGTGCCAGCAGTGACACGGACAGGAGGCCCTACAATGAGCAGTTCTTC.

This rearrangement joins TRBV5-6 to TRBJ1-4; D uncertain. The CDR3 totals 15 residues. V was pared by 4 bases and J by 8 bases, with 18 bases between. Germline CDR1 and CDR2: SGHDT and YYEEEE. CDR3 nucleotides: TGTGCCAGCAGCCCAGGTGTAGGCGACCGCGAAAAACTGTTTTTT. Translating gives CASSPGVGDREKLFF.

This chain joins TRBV6-5 and TRBJ1-1, with D hard to call. Trimming stripped 3 bases from V and 4 bases from J, with 9 bases between. CDR1 and CDR2 from the germline V gene are MNHEY and SVGAGI. CDR3 size: 13 residues. CDR3 region: CASSYTRPTEAFF. The CDR3 DNA follows: TGTGCCAGCAGTTATACACGCCCCACTGAAGCTTTCTTT.

The chain combines TRBV11-2 with TRBJ1-3, with a weak D call TRBD1 (6 bases). Germline V gives CDR1 SGHAT, CDR2 FQNNGV. Trimming took 5 bases from V and 1 from J, leaving 9 bases between them. The CDR3 is 14 amino acids. The CDR3 spells CASSRGTSGNTIYF. The CDR3 nucleotides read TGTGCCAGCAGCCGCGGGACATCTGGAAACACCATATATTTT. The full variable domain, in which reference TRBV11-2 and TRBJ1-3 provide the parts outside the CDR3, is EAGVAQSPRYKIIEKRQSVAFWCNPISGHATLYWYQQILGQGPKLLIQFQNNGVVDDSQLPKDRFSAERLKGVDSTLKIQPAKLEDSAVYLCASSRGTSGNTIYFGEGSWLTVV.

The chain carries TRBV1 and TRBJ2-5. TRBV1 represents a pseudogene. The CDR3 runs 14 residues. CDR3 protein: CTSRGPYSTETQYF. CDR3 sequence (DNA): TGCACCAGCAGAGGGCCTTACTCAACGGAGACCCAGTACTTC.